The 21 T cell receptor beta chains given below trace back to one sample, sequenced in a study of T-cell reconstitution after alpha-beta-depleted transplantation in children. The library targeted TCRbeta and was prepared with unique molecular identifiers. MiXCR was run by TCRdb on the PCR reads, yielding one entry per CDR3 protein. The sample yields tens of thousands of distinct CDR3 sequences, approximately 9.2% seen once. Specimen: PBMCs, mostly from graft donor cells, collected 60 days after TCRalphabeta/CD19-depleted stem cell transplant. The receptors here all came from a male patient aged 2-15 years who had a stem cell transplant for chronic granulomatous disease, so the T cells may come from the graft donor.

This clonotype appeared many times. This rearrangement joins TRBV15 to TRBJ2-5; D uncertain. The germline V and J ends were trimmed by 1 base and 5 bases, with 8 bases remaining between them. Looked up from germline, CDR1 is LNHNV and CDR2 is YYDKDF (reference sequence). The CDR3 is 13 residues long. This CDR3 reads CATSRAPWETQYF. The CDR3 DNA reads as TGTGCCACCAGCAGAGCCCCCTGGGAGACCCAGTACTTC.

This clonotype was observed a handful of times. This rearrangement joins TRBV3-1 to TRBJ2-7; TRBD1 or TRBD2 may be the D gene (6 bases each). This CDR3 is 18 amino acids long. Germline CDR1 is LGHDT and CDR2 is YNNKEL (reference sequence). With 2 bases removed from V and 0 bases from J, the gap between germline ends came to 20 bases. The CDR3 loop reads CASSQTPLQGRSSYEQYF. The CDR3 DNA follows: TGTGCCAGCAGCCAAACCCCCCTCCAGGGGAGGAGCTCCTACGAGCAGTACTTC.

This clonotype was counted at least ten times. The chain combines TRBV2 with TRBJ2-7; 10 nucleotides line up with TRBD2. V shed 5 bases, J shed 2 bases, and the junction held 6 bases outside the gene matches. Germline CDR1 is SNHLY and CDR2 is FYNNEI. The CDR3 contains 15 residues. CDR3 in amino acids: CASSSGLAVAYEQYF. CDR3 coding DNA: TGTGCCAGCAGTTCAGGACTAGCGGTGGCCTACGAGCAGTACTTC. The full variable domain, its missing parts supplied by reference TRBV2 and TRBJ2-7, is EPEVTQTPSHQVTQMGQEVILRCVPISNHLYFYWYRQILGQKVEFLVSFYNNEISEKSEIFDDQFSVERPDGSNFTLKIRSTKLEDSAMYFCASSSGLAVAYEQYFGPGTRLTVT.

This clonotype has a count of ten or more. The chain has TRBV6-5 and TRBJ2-7; the D gene is possibly TRBD1 (6 bases). V lost 4 bases, J lost 0 bases, and 13 bases lay in between. The CDR3 runs 15 residues. The germline gives CDR1 MNHEY, CDR2 SVGAGI. CDR3 sequence: CASSSDRQSSYEQYF. The CDR3 DNA is TGTGCCAGCAGTTCTGACAGGCAAAGCTCCTACGAGCAGTACTTC.

This clonotype was seen a handful of times. This sequence joins TRBV20-1 and TRBJ2-7; 10 bases align to TRBD2. V trimming: 3 bases; J trimming: 6 bases; junction bases outside the gene matches: 14. Germline CDR1 DFQATT, CDR2 SNEGSKA (reference sequence). The CDR3 sequence is 16 residues long. CDR3 sequence: CSARVFGLAGVGEQYF. DNA of the CDR3: TGCAGTGCTAGGGTCTTCGGTCTAGCGGGAGTTGGCGAGCAGTACTTC.

V is TRBV5-1 and J is TRBJ2-5; 9 nucleotides line up with TRBD1. The CDR3 has 14 amino acids. Germline V gene sequence: CDR1 SGHRS, CDR2 YFSETQ. The V and J ends lost 1 base and 5 bases, in that order; junction bases with no gene match: 3. CDR3 sequence reads: CASSLSGTGETQYF. As DNA, the CDR3 is TGCGCCAGCAGCTTGAGCGGGACAGGGGAGACCCAGTACTTC.

This clonotype has a count of ten or more. The rearrangement links TRBV12-3 or TRBV12-4 to TRBJ2-1, with D perhaps matching TRBD2 (5 bases). The ends were cut back, 6 bases at V and 0 bases at J, with 21 bases in the middle. The CDR3 runs to 18 residues. CDR3 region: CASSPEGAQPFSYNEQFF. As DNA, the CDR3 is TGTGCCAGCAGCCCCGAGGGAGCCCAGCCTTTCTCCTACAATGAGCAGTTCTTC.

This clonotype appeared many times. The chain is built from TRBV29-1 and TRBJ2-5, with D uncertain. Germline CDR1 reads SQVTM; CDR2 reads ANQGSEA. The CDR3 is made up of 12 amino acids. Trimming stripped 7 bases from V and 0 bases from J, with 9 bases between. The CDR3 spells CSGRVNQETQYF. The CDR3 DNA sequence: TGCAGCGGCCGGGTGAACCAAGAGACCCAGTACTTC.

The gene calls are TRBV3-1 and TRBJ2-1; the match to TRBD2 covers 7 bases. The trim removed 6 bases at V and 12 bases at J, leaving 8 bases unmatched. Looked up from germline, CDR1 is LGHDT and CDR2 is YNNKEL (reference sequence). The CDR3 sequence is 12 residues long. The CDR3 DNA sequence: TGTGCCAGCAGTGCGACTAGCATGGGGCAGTTCTTC. Protein product: CASSATSMGQFF.

Turning to this clonotype: A much bigger clone sits one base away, suggesting this may be a read error. The chain is built from TRBV27 and TRBJ1-2; no firm D call. CDR1 and CDR2 (germline): MNHEY, SMNVEV (reference sequence). The CDR3 sequence is 13 residues long. The ends were cut back, 4 bases at V and 7 bases at J, with 13 bases in the middle. The CDR3 spells CASSSFGACGYTF. The CDR3 nucleotides read TGTGCCAGCAGTTCCTTCGGCGCTTGTGGCTACACCTTC.

This clonotype came up many times. The rearrangement uses TRBV7-2 and TRBJ2-7; D is perhaps TRBD2 (6 bases). Trimming stripped 3 bases from V and 2 bases from J, with 14 bases between. The CDR3 contains 15 residues. The germline CDR1 and CDR2 sequences are SGHTA and FQGNSA. The CDR3 coding sequence is TGTGCCAGCAGCTTTGGGGCCGGGGGAACCTACGAGCAGTACTTC. Protein sequence: CASSFGAGGTYEQYF.

V gene TRBV6-2 or TRBV6-3 combines with J gene TRBJ1-5, with 7 bases aligning to TRBD1. CDR1 is MNHEY and CDR2 is SVGEGT in the germline V gene. There are 14 residues in the CDR3. Germline trimming cut 6 bases from V and 8 bases from J; bases unmatched to any gene: 10. The CDR3 sequence: CASRFHDRDKPQHF. The CDR3 DNA reads TGTGCCAGCAGGTTTCACGACAGGGACAAGCCCCAGCATTTT.

Worth noting for this clonotype: No conserved phenylalanine or tryptophan is present at the end of the CDR3, so a read error is the likely explanation. This chain joins TRBV10-3 and TRBJ1-1, with D maybe TRBD1 (6 bases). The germline gives CDR1 ENHRY, CDR2 SYGVKD. There are 13 residues in the CDR3. The ends were cut back, 10 bases at V and 4 bases at J, with 16 bases in the middle. CDR3 bases: TGTGCCACCACGCGGGGGGGGCTCACTGAAGCTTTCCTT. Protein: CATTRGGLTEAFL.

This clonotype was counted ten times or more. This chain links TRBV7-2 with TRBJ2-1; 8 positions agree with TRBD2. In germline, CDR1 is SGHTA, CDR2 FQGNSA. The CDR3 is 18 residues long. The ends lost 0 bases at V and 2 bases at J; junction bases unmatched: 9. CDR3: CASSLAPSPGLAYNEQFF. DNA of the CDR3: TGTGCCAGCAGCTTAGCCCCATCCCCGGGACTAGCCTACAATGAGCAGTTCTTC.

This clonotype has at least ten counts. The V and J genes are TRBV6-2 or TRBV6-3 and TRBJ2-1, with D perhaps matching TRBD2 (6 bases). V gave up 8 bases and J gave up 0 bases, with 11 bases separating them. The CDR3 runs 14 residues. Germline lookup yields CDR1 MNHEY and CDR2 SVGEGT. CDR3 sequence: CASGRESSYNEQFF. The CDR3 DNA follows: TGTGCCAGCGGCCGGGAGAGCTCCTACAATGAGCAGTTCTTC.

This clonotype was detected many times. The chain employs TRBV12-3 or TRBV12-4 and TRBJ2-1; 16 bases agree with TRBD2. V was pared by 5 bases and J by 4 bases, with 8 bases of the junction left unmatched. This CDR3 spans 18 amino acids. The CDR3 sequence is CASSLPGTSGRAYNEQFF. The CDR3 coding sequence is TGTGCCAGCAGTCTCCCCGGGACTAGCGGGAGGGCTTACAATGAGCAGTTCTTC.

The J gene is TRBJ2-1, the V gene TRBV19, with 7 nucleotides matching TRBD1. The junction had 13 bases not matched to a gene; V was cut back by 6 bases and J by 8 bases. Germline V lookup: CDR1 LNHDA, CDR2 SQIVND (reference sequence). The CDR3 has 15 amino acids. Here the CDR3 DNA reads TGTGCCAGTAGCCTGACAGGGAGCTCGTTCGATGAGCAGTTCTTC. This codes for CASSLTGSSFDEQFF. The entire variable domain, with the rest obtained from reference TRBV19 and TRBJ2-1, is as follows: DGGITQSPKYLFRKEGQNVTLSCEQNLNHDAMYWYRQDPGQGLRLIYYSQIVNDFQKGDIAEGYSVSREKKESFPLTVTSAQKNPTAFYLCASSLTGSSFDEQFFGPGTRLTVL.

This clonotype came up many times. The rearrangement joins TRBV14 to TRBJ1-6; unclear D gene. Trimming removed 4 bases from V and 10 bases from J, with 14 bases in between. The CDR3 is made up of 14 amino acids. Germline V CDR1 and CDR2: SGHDN, FVKESK. As DNA, the CDR3 is TGTGCCAGCAGCCGCGAAGTTGGGTGGTCACCCCTCCACTTT. It codes for CASSREVGWSPLHF.

This clonotype was picked up many times. The genes are TRBV7-2 and TRBJ2-2; 9 bases map to TRBD2. The trim removed 1 base at V and 6 bases at J, leaving 6 bases unmatched. The length of the CDR3 is 16 residues. From germline, CDR1 is SGHTA and CDR2 FQGNSA. This chain's CDR3 is CASSLVAVAGAGELFF. The CDR3 coding sequence is TGTGCCAGCAGCTTAGTAGCAGTAGCGGGAGCCGGGGAGCTGTTTTTT.

This clonotype was counted ten times or more. V and J are TRBV11-2 and TRBJ2-1, with 7 bases aligning to TRBD2. From germline, CDR1 is SGHAT and CDR2 FQNNGV. This CDR3 is 15 amino acids long. V dropped 5 bases and J dropped 7; count of bases not matched to a gene: 11. The CDR3 loop is CASSPWAGALNEQFF. The CDR3 coding sequence is TGTGCCAGCAGCCCCTGGGCGGGAGCCCTTAATGAGCAGTTCTTC.

This clonotype was seen at least ten times. J is TRBJ1-1 and V is TRBV20-1, with D uncertain. Germline V lookup: CDR1 DFQATT, CDR2 SNEGSKA (reference sequence). V shed 5 bases and J shed 7 bases, with 11 bases lying between them. CDR3 length: 11 amino acids. The CDR3 protein is CSAPGPSEAFF. CDR3 bases: TGCAGTGCTCCCGGGCCCAGTGAAGCTTTCTTT.